This entry lists 14 T cell receptor beta chains sequenced from one sample in a study of beta chain features in type 1 diabetes. Every bit of the isolated RNA underwent reverse transcription, so sequencing read expressed TCRB transcripts. Sequenced by immunoSEQ multiplex PCR; TCRdb stores in-frame clones only, minus some. The sample holds under 200,000 clones, around 8.3% seen once. No antigen has been identified for these receptors. The study's findings and limits: Shortening that was moderate but significant affected the TCRB CDR3s of Type 1 diabetes patients in all four CD4+ subsets.

Sequences were obtained from central memory CD4+ T cells from blood. The origin of the receptors is a woman between 18 and 29 years old with type 1 diabetes.

This clone was counted only a few times. The chain employs TRBV27 and TRBJ2-7, with 7 positions matching TRBD1. Germline V gives CDR1 MNHEY, CDR2 SMNVEV (reference sequence). J lost 3 bases, V lost 10 bases, and 6 bases had no gene match. This CDR3 spans 12 amino acids. CDR3 DNA: TGTGCCAACATGGGACAGCTCTACGAGCAGTACTTC. Its translation: CANMGQLYEQYF.

This clone has a handful of counts. The same CDR3 arises from other DNA sequences in this sample as well. The rearrangement joins TRBV18 to TRBJ1-3; D remains ambiguous. CDR1 and CDR2 (germline): KGHSH, LQKENI. The CDR3 runs to 14 residues. The V end lost 3 bases, the J end lost 3 bases, and 9 bases lay between the germline ends. This CDR3 is CASSPTTDGNTIYF. The CDR3 coding sequence is TGTGCCAGCTCACCGACCACAGATGGAAACACCATATATTTT.

V gene TRBV6-1 combines with J gene TRBJ2-7; D uncertain. The CDR3 spans 14 residues. Trimming removed 7 bases at V and 6 bases at J, with 19 bases between. Germline-derived CDR1 and CDR2 are MNHNS and SASEGT. The DNA for the CDR3 is TGTGCCAGCACCCTCTACGTTCTAGGTGGCGAGCAGTACTTC. The encoded protein is CASTLYVLGGEQYF.

This clone was found a few times. The chain joins TRBV5-4 to TRBJ1-2, with D unclear. Deletions cut 4 bases from V and 2 bases from J, with 12 bases between. Germline CDR1 is SGHNT and CDR2 is YYREEE (reference sequence). This CDR3 has 14 residues. CDR3 region: CASSPRSGNYGYTF. The CDR3 nucleotides are TGTGCCAGCAGCCCTCGGTCGGGGAACTATGGCTACACCTTC.

This clone was seen a handful of times. The chain is built from TRBV5-1 and TRBJ2-3; TRBD1 might be the D (6 bases). There are 14 residues in the CDR3. CDR1 and CDR2 from the germline V gene are SGHRS and YFSETQ. Trimming pared 4 bases from V and 8 bases from J, leaving 17 bases between. The CDR3 DNA follows: TGCGCCAGCAGCGTCCGAACAGGGTCGCTTACGCAGTATTTT. This translates into CASSVRTGSLTQYF.

This clone was recorded a few times. The CDR3 DNA follows: TGCGCCAGCAGCCCCCAGGTTGGCGGGGGGTCCTTCTCTGGGGCCAACGTCCTGACTTTC. Its protein product is CASSPQVGGGSFSGANVLTF. This sequence joins TRBV5-1 and TRBJ2-6; 8 bases match TRBD2. V lost 4 bases and J lost 0; bases outside the gene matches: 15. CDR3 length equals 20 residues. The germline CDR1 and CDR2 sequences are SGHRS and YFSETQ.

Only a few counts were recorded for this clone. V usage is TRBV9 and J usage is TRBJ2-1; 8 nucleotides align to TRBD2. Germline V gives CDR1 SGDLS, CDR2 YYNGEE. The CDR3 consists of 15 residues. The V and J ends lost 6 bases and 9 bases, in that order; junction bases with no gene match: 14. This CDR3 is CASTPGLESVGEQFF. CDR3 nucleotide sequence: TGTGCCAGCACCCCGGGACTAGAAAGTGTGGGTGAGCAGTTCTTC.

This clone was detected a few times. The rearrangement joins TRBV11-3 to TRBJ1-2; 7 bases map to TRBD1. CDR3 size: 13 residues. Germline loops: CDR1 SGHNT, CDR2 YENEEA. J was trimmed by 7 bases and V by 5 bases; bases with no gene match: 7. CDR3 in amino acids: CASSRQGVRGYTF. As DNA, the CDR3 is TGTGCCAGCAGCCGACAGGGCGTGCGTGGCTACACCTTC. Filled out from reference TRBV11-3 and TRBJ1-2, the complete variable domain reads EAGVVQSPRYKIIEKKQPVAFWCNPISGHNTLYWYLQNLGQGPELLIRYENEEAVDDSQLPKDRFSAERLKGVDSTLKIQPAELGDSAVYLCASSRQGVRGYTFGSGTRLTVV.

V is TRBV9 and J is TRBJ2-3; D ambiguous. The CDR3 is 14 amino acids. Germline assignment: CDR1 SGDLS and CDR2 YYNGEE. Trimming removed 4 bases from V and 0 bases from J, with 9 bases in between. CDR3 region: CASSLLPSTDTQYF. CDR3 nucleotide sequence: TGTGCCAGCAGCCTACTTCCGAGCACAGATACGCAGTATTTT. Together with reference TRBV9 and TRBJ2-3, the CDR3 gives the full variable domain: DSGVTQTPKHLITATGQRVTLRCSPRSGDLSVYWYQQSLDQGLQFLIQYYNGEERAKGNILERFSAQQFPDLHSELNLSSLELGDSALYFCASSLLPSTDTQYFGPGTRLTVL.

This clone was detected a few times. The chain couples TRBV7-2 to TRBJ2-7; D perhaps matches TRBD2 (6 bases). CDR3 length: 12 residues. Germline assignment: CDR1 SGHTA and CDR2 FQGNSA. V lost 5 bases, J lost 5 bases, and 10 bases lay in between. CDR3 sequence: CASSAGSHEQYF. CDR3 nucleotides: TGTGCCAGCAGCGCCGGGAGCCACGAGCAGTACTTC.

This clone has more than one count but fewer than ten. This chain uses TRBV4-3 with TRBJ2-2, with D perhaps matching TRBD2 (6 bases). Germline V gives CDR1 LGHNA, CDR2 YSLEER. The CDR3 totals 18 residues. The V gene lost 0 bases and the J gene lost 4 bases, with 18 bases spanning the gap. This CDR3 is CASSQESPAGTFTGELFF. CDR3 nucleotide sequence: TGCGCCAGCAGCCAAGAGTCACCGGCAGGGACTTTCACCGGGGAGCTGTTTTTT.

This clone was recorded a few times. The CDR3 nucleotides read TGTGCCAGCAGTTTGGGACAGGCCCCCTACGAGCAGTACTTC. The encoded protein is CASSLGQAPYEQYF. V is TRBV28 and J is TRBJ2-7, with TRBD1 matching 8 bases. The CDR3 is 14 amino acids. The ends lost 3 bases at V and 2 bases at J; junction bases unmatched: 3. Germline values: CDR1 MDHEN, CDR2 SYDVKM.

The J gene is TRBJ2-3, the V gene TRBV4-3; perhaps TRBD1 as D (5 bases). Trimming pared 2 bases from V and 5 bases from J, leaving 17 bases between. This CDR3 region has 16 residues. The germline V gene has CDR1 LGHNA and CDR2 YSLEER. CDR3 in DNA: TGCGCCAGCAGCCAAAGGACGGGCAGGGCCCAAGATACGCAGTATTTT. As protein: CASSQRTGRAQDTQYF.

The rearrangement uses TRBV14 and TRBJ2-7; TRBD2 agrees at 10 bases. This CDR3 has 16 amino acids. V was pared by 1 base and J by 3 bases, with 6 bases of the junction left unmatched. From germline, CDR1 is SGHDN and CDR2 FVKESK. The CDR3 here is CASSQARTSGDYEQYF. The CDR3, as DNA: TGTGCCAGCAGCCAAGCTCGGACTAGCGGAGACTACGAGCAGTACTTC. The variable domain in full, with the rest retrieved from reference TRBV14 and TRBJ2-7, is EAGVTQFPSHSVIEKGQTVTLRCDPISGHDNLYWYRRVMGKEIKFLLHFVKESKQDESGMPNNRFLAERTGGTYSTLKVQPAELEDSGVYFCASSQARTSGDYEQYFGPGTRLTVT.